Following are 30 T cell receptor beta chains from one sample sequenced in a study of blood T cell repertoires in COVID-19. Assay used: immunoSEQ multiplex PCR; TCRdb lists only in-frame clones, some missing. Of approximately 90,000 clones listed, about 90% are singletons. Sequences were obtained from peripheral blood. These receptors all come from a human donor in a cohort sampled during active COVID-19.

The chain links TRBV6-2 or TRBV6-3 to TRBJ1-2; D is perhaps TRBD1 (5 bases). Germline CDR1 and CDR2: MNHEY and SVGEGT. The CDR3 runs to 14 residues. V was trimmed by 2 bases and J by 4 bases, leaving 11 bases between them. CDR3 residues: CASSYADTLYGYTF. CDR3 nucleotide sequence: TGTGCCAGCAGTTACGCGGACACACTCTATGGCTACACCTTC.

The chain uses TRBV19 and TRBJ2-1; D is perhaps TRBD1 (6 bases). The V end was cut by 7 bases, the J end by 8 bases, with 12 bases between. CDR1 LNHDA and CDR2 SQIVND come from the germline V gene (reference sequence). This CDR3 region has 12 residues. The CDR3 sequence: CASNTGLHEQFF. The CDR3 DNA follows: TGTGCCAGTAATACAGGGCTCCATGAGCAGTTCTTC.

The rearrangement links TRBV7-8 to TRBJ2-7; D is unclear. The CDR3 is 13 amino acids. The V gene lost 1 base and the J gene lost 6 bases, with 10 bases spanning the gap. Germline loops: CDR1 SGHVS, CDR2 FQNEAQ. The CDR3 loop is CASSLDKRSEQYF. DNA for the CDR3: TGTGCCAGCAGCTTAGATAAGAGGTCCGAGCAGTACTTC.

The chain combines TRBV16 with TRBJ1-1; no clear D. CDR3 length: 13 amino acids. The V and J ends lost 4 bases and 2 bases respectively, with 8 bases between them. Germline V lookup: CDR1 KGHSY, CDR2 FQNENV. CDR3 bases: TGTGCCAGCAGCCTCCTCTACAACACTGAAGCTTTCTTT. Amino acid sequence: CASSLLYNTEAFF. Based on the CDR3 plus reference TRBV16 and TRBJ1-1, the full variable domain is GEEVAQTPKHLVRGEGQKAKLYCAPIKGHSYVFWYQQVLKNEFKFLISFQNENVFDETGMPKERFSAKCLPNSPCSLEIQATKLEDSAVYFCASSLLYNTEAFFGQGTRLTVV.

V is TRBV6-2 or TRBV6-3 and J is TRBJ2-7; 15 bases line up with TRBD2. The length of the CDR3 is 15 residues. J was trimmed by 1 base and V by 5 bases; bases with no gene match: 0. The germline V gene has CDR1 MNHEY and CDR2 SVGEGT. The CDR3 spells CASSGLAGGSYEQYF. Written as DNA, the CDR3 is TGTGCCAGCAGTGGACTAGCGGGGGGGTCCTACGAGCAGTACTTC.

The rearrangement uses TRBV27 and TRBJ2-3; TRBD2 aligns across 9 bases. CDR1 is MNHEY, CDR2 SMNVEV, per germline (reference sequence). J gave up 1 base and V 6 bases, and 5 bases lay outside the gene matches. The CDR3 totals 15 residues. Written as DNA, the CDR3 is TGTGCCAGCAGGGCGGGGGGGGCTGGCACAGATACGCAGTATTTT. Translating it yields CASRAGGAGTDTQYF.

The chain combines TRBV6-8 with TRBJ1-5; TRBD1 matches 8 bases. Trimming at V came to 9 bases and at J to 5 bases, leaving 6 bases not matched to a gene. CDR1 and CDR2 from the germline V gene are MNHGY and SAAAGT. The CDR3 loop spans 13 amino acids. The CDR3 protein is CARPDRGHQPQHF. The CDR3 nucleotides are TGTGCCAGGCCCGACAGGGGCCATCAGCCCCAGCATTTT.

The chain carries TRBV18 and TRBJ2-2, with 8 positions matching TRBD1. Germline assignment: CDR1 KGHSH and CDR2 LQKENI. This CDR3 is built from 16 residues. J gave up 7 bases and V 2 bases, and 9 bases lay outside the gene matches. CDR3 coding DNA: TGTGCCAGCTCACCAGTGAGGCAGGGGGCCGGCGGGGAGCTGTTTTTT. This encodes CASSPVRQGAGGELFF. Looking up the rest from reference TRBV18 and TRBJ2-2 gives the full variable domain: NAGVMQNPRHLVRRRGQEARLRCSPMKGHSHVYWYRQLPEEGLKFMVYLQKENIIDESGMPKERFSAEFPKEGPSILRIQQVVRGDSAAYFCASSPVRQGAGGELFFGEGSRLTVL.

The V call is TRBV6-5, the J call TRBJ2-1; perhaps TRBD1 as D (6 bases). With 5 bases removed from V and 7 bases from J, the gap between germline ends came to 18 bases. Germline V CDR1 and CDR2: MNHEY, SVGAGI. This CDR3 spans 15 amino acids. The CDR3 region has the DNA TGTGCCAGCAGTCAAATCCGGGACAATGGGAATGAGCAGTTCTTC. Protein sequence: CASSQIRDNGNEQFF.

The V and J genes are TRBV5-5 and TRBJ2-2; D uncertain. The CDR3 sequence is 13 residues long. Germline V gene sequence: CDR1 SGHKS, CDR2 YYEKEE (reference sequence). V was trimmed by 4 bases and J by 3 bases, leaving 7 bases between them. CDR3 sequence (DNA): TGTGCCAGCAGCCCCCTCTACACCGGGGAGCTGTTTTTT. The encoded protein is CASSPLYTGELFF. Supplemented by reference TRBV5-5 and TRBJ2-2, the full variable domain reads DAGVTQSPTHLIKTRGQQVTLRCSPISGHKSVSWYQQVLGQGPQFIFQYYEKEERGRGNFPDRFSARQFPNYSSELNVNALLLGDSALYLCASSPLYTGELFFGEGSRLTVL.

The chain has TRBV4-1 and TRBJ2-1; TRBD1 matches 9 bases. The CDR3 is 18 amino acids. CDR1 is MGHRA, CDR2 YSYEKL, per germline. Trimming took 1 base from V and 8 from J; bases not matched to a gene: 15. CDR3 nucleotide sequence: TGCGCCAGCAGCCAAGGTTGGCTGGGACAGGGTCCTAGTTATGAGCAGTTCTTC. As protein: CASSQGWLGQGPSYEQFF.

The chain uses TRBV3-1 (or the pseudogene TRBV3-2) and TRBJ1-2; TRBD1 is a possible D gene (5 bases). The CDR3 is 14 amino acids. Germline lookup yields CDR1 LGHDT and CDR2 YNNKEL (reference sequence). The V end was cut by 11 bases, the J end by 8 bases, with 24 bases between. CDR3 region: CAVRQGTSSTGYTF. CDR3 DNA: TGTGCCGTGCGCCAGGGAACTTCCTCAACCGGCTACACCTTC.

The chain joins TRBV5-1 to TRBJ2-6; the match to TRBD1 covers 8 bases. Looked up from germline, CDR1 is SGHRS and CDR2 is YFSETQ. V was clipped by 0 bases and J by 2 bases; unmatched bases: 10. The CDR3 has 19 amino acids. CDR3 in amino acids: CASSLESWAGGTGANVLTF. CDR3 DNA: TGCGCCAGCAGCTTGGAATCTTGGGCAGGGGGCACTGGGGCCAACGTCCTGACTTTC.

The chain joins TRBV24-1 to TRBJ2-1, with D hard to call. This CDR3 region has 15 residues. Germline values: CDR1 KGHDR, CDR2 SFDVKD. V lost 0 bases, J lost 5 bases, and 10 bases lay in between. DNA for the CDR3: TGTGCCACCAGTGATTTGAAGCGTGCCAACAATGAGCAGTTCTTC. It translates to CATSDLKRANNEQFF.

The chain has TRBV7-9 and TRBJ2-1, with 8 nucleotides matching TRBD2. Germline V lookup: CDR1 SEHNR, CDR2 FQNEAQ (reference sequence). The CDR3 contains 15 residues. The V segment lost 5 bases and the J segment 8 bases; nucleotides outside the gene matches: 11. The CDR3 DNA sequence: TGTGCCAGCAGCCCTCCCGGGACTAGAGTCCATGAGCAGTTCTTC. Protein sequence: CASSPPGTRVHEQFF.

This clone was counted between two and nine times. CDR3 DNA: TGTGCCAGCAGCCCGACTAGTGGGGGTTACGAGCAGTACTTC. It encodes CASSPTSGGYEQYF. The rearrangement uses TRBV5-4 and TRBJ2-7; D might be TRBD2 (6 bases). V lost 4 bases and J lost 4, with 15 bases in between. Germline V gene sequence: CDR1 SGHNT, CDR2 YYREEE (reference sequence). The CDR3 loop spans 14 amino acids.

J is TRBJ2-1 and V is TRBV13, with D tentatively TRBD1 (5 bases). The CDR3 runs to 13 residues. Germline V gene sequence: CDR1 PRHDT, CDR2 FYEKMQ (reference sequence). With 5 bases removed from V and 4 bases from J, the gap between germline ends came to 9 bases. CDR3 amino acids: CASSPDRYNEQFF. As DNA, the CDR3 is TGTGCCAGCAGCCCCGACAGATACAATGAGCAGTTCTTC.

The CDR3, as DNA: TGCGCCAGCAGCTTGGCTGCCAATTCACGGGGAGAGACCCAGTACTTC. Protein: CASSLAANSRGETQYF. The chain combines TRBV5-1 with TRBJ2-5, with D possibly matching TRBD2 (5 bases). This CDR3 spans 16 amino acids. The germline V gene has CDR1 SGHRS and CDR2 YFSETQ. V was trimmed by 0 bases and J by 4 bases, leaving 16 bases between them.

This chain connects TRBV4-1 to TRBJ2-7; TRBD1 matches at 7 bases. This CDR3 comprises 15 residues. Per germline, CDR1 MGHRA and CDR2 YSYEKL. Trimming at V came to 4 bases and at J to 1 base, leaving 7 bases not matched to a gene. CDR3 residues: CASSRLGQPSYEQYF. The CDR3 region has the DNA TGCGCCAGCAGCCGATTGGGACAGCCATCCTACGAGCAGTACTTC.

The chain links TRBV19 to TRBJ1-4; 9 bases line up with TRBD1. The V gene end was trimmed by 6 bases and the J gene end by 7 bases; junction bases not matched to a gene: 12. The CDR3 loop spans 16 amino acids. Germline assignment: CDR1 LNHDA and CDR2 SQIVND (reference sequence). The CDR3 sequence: CASSLPSGQGGEKLFF. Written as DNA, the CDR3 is TGTGCCAGTAGCCTACCCTCGGGACAGGGTGGTGAAAAACTGTTTTTT.

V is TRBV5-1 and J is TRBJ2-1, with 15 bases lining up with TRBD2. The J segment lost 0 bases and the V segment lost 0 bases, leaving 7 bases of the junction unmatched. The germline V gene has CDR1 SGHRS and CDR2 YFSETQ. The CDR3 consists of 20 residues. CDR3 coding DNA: TGCGCCAGCAGCTTGGCTGGGACTAGCGGGGGGCGAAGCTCCTACAATGAGCAGTTCTTC. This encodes CASSLAGTSGGRSSYNEQFF.

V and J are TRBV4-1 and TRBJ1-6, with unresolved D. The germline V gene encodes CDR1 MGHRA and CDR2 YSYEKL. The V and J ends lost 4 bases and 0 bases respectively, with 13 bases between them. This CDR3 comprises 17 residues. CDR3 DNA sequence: TGCGCCAGCAGCCCGGGGAGGGCCAGCTCCTATAATTCACCCCTCCACTTT. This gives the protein CASSPGRASSYNSPLHF.

The CDR3 bases are TGTGCCAGCAGTTCCCCAGGGTCTCCTGGAAACACCATATATTTT. Its protein is CASSSPGSPGNTIYF. V usage is TRBV6-5 and J usage is TRBJ1-3, with D possibly being TRBD1 (5 bases). This CDR3 comprises 15 residues. CDR1 and CDR2 from the germline V gene are MNHEY and SVGAGI. Trimming left V 4 bases short and J 2 bases short, with 12 bases between.

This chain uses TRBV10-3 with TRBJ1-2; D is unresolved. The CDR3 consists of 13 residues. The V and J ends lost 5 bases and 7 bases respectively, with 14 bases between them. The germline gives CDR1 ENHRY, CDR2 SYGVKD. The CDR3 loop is CAISPSGSSGYTF. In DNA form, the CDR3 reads TGTGCCATCAGTCCCTCCGGGTCTAGTGGCTACACCTTC.

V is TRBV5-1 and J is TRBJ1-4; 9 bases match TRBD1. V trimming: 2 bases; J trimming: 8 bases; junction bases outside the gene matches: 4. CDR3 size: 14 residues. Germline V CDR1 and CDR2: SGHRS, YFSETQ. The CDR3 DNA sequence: TGCGCCAGCAGCTTAGGACAGGGGCAAGAAAAACTGTTTTTT. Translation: CASSLGQGQEKLFF.

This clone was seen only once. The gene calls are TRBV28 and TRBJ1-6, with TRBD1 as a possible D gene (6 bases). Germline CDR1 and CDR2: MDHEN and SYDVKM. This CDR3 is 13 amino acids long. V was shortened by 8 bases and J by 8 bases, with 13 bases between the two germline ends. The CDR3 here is CASGQGLDSPLHF. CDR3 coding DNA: TGTGCCAGCGGGCAGGGGTTGGATTCACCCCTCCACTTT.

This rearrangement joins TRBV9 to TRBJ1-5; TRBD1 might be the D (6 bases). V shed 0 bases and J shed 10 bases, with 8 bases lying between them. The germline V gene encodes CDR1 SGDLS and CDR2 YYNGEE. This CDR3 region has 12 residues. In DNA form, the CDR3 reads TGTGCCAGCAGCGTAGAAGGGGGACCCCAGCATTTT. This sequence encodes CASSVEGGPQHF.

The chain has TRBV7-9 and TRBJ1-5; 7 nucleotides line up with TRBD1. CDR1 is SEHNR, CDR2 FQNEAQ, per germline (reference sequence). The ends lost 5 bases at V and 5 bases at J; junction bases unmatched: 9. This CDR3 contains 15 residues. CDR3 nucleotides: TGTGCCAGCAGCCCGGACCACAGGGGTGATCAGCCCCAGCATTTT. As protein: CASSPDHRGDQPQHF.

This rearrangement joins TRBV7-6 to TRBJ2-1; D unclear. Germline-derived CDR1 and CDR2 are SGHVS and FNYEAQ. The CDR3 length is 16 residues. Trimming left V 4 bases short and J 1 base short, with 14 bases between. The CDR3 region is CASSSPAAGSYNEQFF. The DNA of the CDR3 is TGTGCCAGCAGCTCGCCCGCAGCAGGTTCCTACAATGAGCAGTTCTTC.

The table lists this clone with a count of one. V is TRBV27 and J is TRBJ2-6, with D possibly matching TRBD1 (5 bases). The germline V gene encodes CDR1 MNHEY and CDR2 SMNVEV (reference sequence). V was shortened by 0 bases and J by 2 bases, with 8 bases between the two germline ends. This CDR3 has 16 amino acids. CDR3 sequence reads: CASSLSSTAGANVLTF. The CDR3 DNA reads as TGTGCCAGCAGTTTATCCTCGACAGCTGGGGCCAACGTCCTGACTTTC.